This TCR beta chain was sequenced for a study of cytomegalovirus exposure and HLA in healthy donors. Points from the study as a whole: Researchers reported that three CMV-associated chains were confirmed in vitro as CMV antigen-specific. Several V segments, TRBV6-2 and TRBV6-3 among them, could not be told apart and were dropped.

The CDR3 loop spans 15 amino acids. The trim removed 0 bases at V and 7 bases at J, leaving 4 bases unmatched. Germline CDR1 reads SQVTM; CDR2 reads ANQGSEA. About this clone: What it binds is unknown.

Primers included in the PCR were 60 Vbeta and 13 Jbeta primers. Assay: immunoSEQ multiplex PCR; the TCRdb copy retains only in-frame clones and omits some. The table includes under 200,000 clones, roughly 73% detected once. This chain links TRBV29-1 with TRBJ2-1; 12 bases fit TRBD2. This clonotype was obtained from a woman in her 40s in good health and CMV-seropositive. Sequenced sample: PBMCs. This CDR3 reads CSVEDRLAGANEQFF. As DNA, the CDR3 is TGCAGCGTTGAAGATCGACTAGCGGGAGCGAATGAGCAGTTCTTC.